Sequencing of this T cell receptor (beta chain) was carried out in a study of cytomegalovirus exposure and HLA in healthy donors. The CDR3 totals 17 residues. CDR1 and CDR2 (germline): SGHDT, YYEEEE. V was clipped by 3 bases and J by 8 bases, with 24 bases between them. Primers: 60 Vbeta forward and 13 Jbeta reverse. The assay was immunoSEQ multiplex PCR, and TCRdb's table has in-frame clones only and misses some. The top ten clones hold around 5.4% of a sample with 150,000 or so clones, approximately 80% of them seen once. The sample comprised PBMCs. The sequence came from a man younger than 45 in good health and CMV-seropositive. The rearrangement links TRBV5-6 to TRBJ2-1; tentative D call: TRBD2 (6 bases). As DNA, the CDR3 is TGTGCCAGCAGCTGGACCCGACTAGGCGCGAGTGGGGATGAGCAGTTCTTC. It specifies CASSWTRLGASGDEQFF.